This T cell receptor (beta chain) was retrieved from a study of CD8 T cells in ankylosing spondylitis. Germline values: CDR1 SGHAT, CDR2 FQNNGV. The CDR3 is 16 residues long. The ends lost 5 bases at V and 1 base at J; junction bases unmatched: 7. TCRdb recomputed calls from the 5' RACE reads with MiXCR, one row per CDR3 protein. The table records about 360,000 distinct CDR3 sequences, about 20% of them present only once. Details on this clonotype: Its antigen remains unidentified.

Study-wide results and limits: Disease-linked clones reportedly concentrated significantly in matched ankylosing spondylitis synovial fluid. Among TCR beta sequences, a motif of several highly homologous variants appeared characteristic of ankylosing spondylitis blood. A number of the motif variants had already been described in reactive arthritis synovial fluid and blood.

This chain joins TRBV11-2 and TRBJ2-1; TRBD2 agrees at 8 bases. This clonotype originated in a male donor with ankylosing spondylitis or in good health (not recorded which). Sequencing was done on a sample of blood, either unsorted or a sorted T cell fraction (not recorded which). The CDR3: CASSPTGGPSYNEQFF. In nucleotides, the CDR3 is TGTGCCAGCAGCCCGACGGGGGGGCCATCCTACAATGAGCAGTTCTTC.